A single sample gave rise to the 24 T cell receptor beta chains below, sequenced in a study of vaccination and CD4 T cells after COVID-19. An Oncomine TCR Beta short-read assay was used to sequence the DNA from cultured CD4+ T cells. A single record per CDR3 protein comes from TCRdb applying MiXCR to the PCR reads. The table records several thousand distinct CDR3 sequences, around two fifths of them present only once. Specified treatment: roughly 11-day PBMC culture with coronavirus spike peptide pools or control peptides (ViraFEST assay). Those CD4+ T cells from the unexposed donor predate the COVID-19 pandemic (2011-2018). These receptors' targets are unknown. The sample was CD4+ T cells from blood, cultured in vitro. These TCRs come from a human donor in good health.

This clonotype was seen only a few times. The V gene is TRBV20-1, the J gene TRBJ1-5; TRBD1 aligns across 9 bases. The J segment lost 5 bases and the V segment lost 3 bases, leaving 5 bases of the junction unmatched. The CDR3 is made up of 14 amino acids. The germline gives CDR1 DFQATT, CDR2 SNEGSKA (reference sequence). Here the CDR3 DNA reads TGCAGTGCTAGTGGACAGGGGAAGGATCAGCCCCAGCATTTT. Translating gives CSASGQGKDQPQHF.

V usage is TRBV5-4 and J usage is TRBJ2-5, with no clear D. Germline V gene sequence: CDR1 SGHNT, CDR2 YYREEE (reference sequence). The CDR3 has 12 residues. V dropped 2 bases and J dropped 4 bases, with 6 bases sitting between them. The CDR3: CASSLIPETQYF. The CDR3 nucleotides are TGTGCCAGCAGCTTAATACCAGAGACCCAGTACTTC.

The rearrangement links TRBV12-3 or TRBV12-4 to TRBJ1-1; perhaps TRBD1 as D (6 bases). CDR3 length: 13 amino acids. Trimming took 6 bases from V and 0 from J, leaving 8 bases between them. The CDR3 DNA reads as TGTGCCAGCAGGGACAGTTTGAACACTGAAGCTTTCTTT. As protein: CASRDSLNTEAFF.

This clonotype has a handful of counts. The chain has TRBV2 and TRBJ1-1; TRBD1 matches 7 bases. CDR1 and CDR2 (germline): SNHLY, FYNNEI. CDR3 length: 11 amino acids. J lost 3 bases, V lost 10 bases, and 2 bases had no gene match. The CDR3 here is CANQGDTEAFF. Written as DNA, the CDR3 is TGTGCCAACCAGGGGGACACTGAAGCTTTCTTT.

This clonotype has more than one count but fewer than ten. The chain links TRBV4-2 to TRBJ1-2; possible D gene TRBD1, 6 bases. The CDR3 loop spans 13 amino acids. Germline V lookup: CDR1 LGHNA, CDR2 YNFKEQ. The germline V and J ends were trimmed by 3 bases and 5 bases, with 10 bases remaining between them. The CDR3 protein is CASSQPQGYGYTF. The CDR3, as DNA: TGTGCCAGCAGCCAGCCTCAGGGGTATGGCTACACCTTC.

V is TRBV20-1 and J is TRBJ1-2, with TRBD1 as a possible D gene (5 bases). The CDR3 has 14 amino acids. V lost 6 bases, J lost 4 bases, and 18 bases lay in between. The germline gives CDR1 DFQATT, CDR2 SNEGSKA (reference sequence). In DNA form, the CDR3 reads TGCAGTGCAGATCAACAGGCCGGACTCTATGGCTACACCTTC. Its translation is CSADQQAGLYGYTF.

The chain employs TRBV28 and TRBJ1-5; a weak D match, TRBD1 (6 bases). Germline CDR1 is MDHEN and CDR2 is SYDVKM. The V and J ends lost 10 bases and 3 bases respectively, with 16 bases between them. The CDR3 is 14 amino acids. The CDR3 is CATQSGTFNQPQHF. CDR3 in DNA: TGTGCCACCCAGTCCGGGACATTCAATCAGCCCCAGCATTTT.

This clonotype was seen only a few times. The CDR3 DNA sequence: TGTGCCAGTAGCGGCCTTCCCGAACCCGGGGAGCTGTTTTTT. Its protein is CASSGLPEPGELFF. V usage is TRBV19 and J usage is TRBJ2-2; D is unclear. Looked up from germline, CDR1 is LNHDA and CDR2 is SQIVND (reference sequence). Trimming removed 6 bases at V and 6 bases at J, with 14 bases between. This CDR3 contains 14 residues.

The chain links TRBV19 to TRBJ1-6, with 9 bases matching TRBD1. J gave up 7 bases and V 10 bases, and 5 bases lay outside the gene matches. The germline gives CDR1 LNHDA, CDR2 SQIVND (reference sequence). The CDR3 is 13 residues long. The CDR3 DNA reads as TGTGCCACCCGGACAGGGGTCAATTCACCCCTCCACTTT. Its protein is CATRTGVNSPLHF.

CDR3 in DNA: TGCAGCGTCAATCTATCAGGGACTGGCTACACCTTC. Protein sequence: CSVNLSGTGYTF. V is TRBV29-1 and J is TRBJ1-2, with D maybe TRBD1 (5 bases). Germline V gives CDR1 SQVTM, CDR2 ANQGSEA. V was shortened by 6 bases and J by 7 bases, with 15 bases between the two germline ends. The CDR3 length is 12 residues.

The chain combines TRBV6-5 with TRBJ2-1, with TRBD2 matching 10 bases. With V trimmed by 3 bases and J by 3 bases, 2 bases remained unmatched. The CDR3 contains 15 residues. The germline V gene has CDR1 MNHEY and CDR2 SVGAGI. CDR3 region: CASSYLAGDYNEQFF. In DNA form, the CDR3 reads TGTGCCAGCAGTTATCTAGCGGGAGACTACAATGAGCAGTTCTTC.

This clonotype was seen a handful of times. The chain carries TRBV5-4 and TRBJ1-6, with 8 bases matching TRBD1. The CDR3 sequence is 14 residues long. Trimming at V came to 4 bases and at J to 7 bases, leaving 4 bases not matched to a gene. CDR1 and CDR2 from the germline V gene are SGHNT and YYREEE (reference sequence). CDR3 DNA sequence: TGTGCCAGCAGCCGGACAGGGTGGAATTCACCCCTCCACTTT. This sequence encodes CASSRTGWNSPLHF. Full variable domain (remainder filled in from reference TRBV5-4 and TRBJ1-6): ETGVTQSPTHLIKTRGQQVTLRCSSQSGHNTVSWYQQALGQGPQFIFQYYREEENGRGNFPPRFSGLQFPNYSSELNVNALELDDSALYLCASSRTGWNSPLHFGNGTRLTVT.

CDR3 in amino acids: CASSPSIRVSATYNEQFF. The CDR3 DNA sequence: TGTGCCAGCAGCCCCTCAATACGGGTTAGCGCAACCTACAATGAGCAGTTCTTC. The chain has TRBV7-9 and TRBJ2-1; D is perhaps TRBD2 (5 bases). V was pared by 5 bases and J by 2 bases, with 22 bases between. Germline V gives CDR1 SEHNR, CDR2 FQNEAQ (reference sequence). The CDR3 contains 18 residues. Complete variable domain (other parts from reference TRBV7-9 and TRBJ2-1): DTGVSQNPRHKITKRGQNVTFRCDPISEHNRLYWYRQTLGQGPEFLTYFQNEAQLEKSRLLSDRFSAERPKGSFSTLEIQRTEQGDSAMYLCASSPSIRVSATYNEQFFGPGTRLTVL.

The chain joins TRBV28 to TRBJ1-1, with 10 bases lining up with TRBD1. The CDR3 covers 15 residues. Germline trimming cut 6 bases from V and 1 base from J; bases unmatched to any gene: 5. Germline V CDR1 and CDR2: MDHEN, SYDVKM. The CDR3 DNA is TGTGCCAGCAGCGGGACAGGGGCATGGAACACTGAAGCTTTCTTT. Its protein is CASSGTGAWNTEAFF.

This clonotype has more than one count but fewer than ten. The chain employs TRBV5-4 and TRBJ2-2, with 9 bases fitting TRBD2. Losses at the gene ends were 4 bases for V and 4 bases for J; bases not matched to a gene: 8. Germline lookup yields CDR1 SGHNT and CDR2 YYREEE (reference sequence). The CDR3 is 16 amino acids. As DNA, the CDR3 is TGTGCCAGCAGCCTCCTACTTAGCGGGAGCACCGGGGAGCTGTTTTTT. Its translation: CASSLLLSGSTGELFF.

This clonotype has just a few counts. The chain carries TRBV2 and TRBJ1-2; possibly TRBD1 for D (5 bases). Germline-derived CDR1 and CDR2 are SNHLY and FYNNEI. V lost 6 bases, J lost 6 bases, and 11 bases lay in between. This CDR3 spans 12 amino acids. The DNA of the CDR3 is TGTGCCAGCAGGGGACCCAACCATGGCTACACCTTC. This translates into CASRGPNHGYTF.

This clonotype occurred a few times. The chain carries TRBV20-1 and TRBJ2-3, with 8 positions matching TRBD2. This CDR3 region has 15 residues. V lost 5 bases and J lost 5; bases outside the gene matches: 12. CDR1 and CDR2 from the germline V gene are DFQATT and SNEGSKA (reference sequence). In nucleotides, the CDR3 is TGCAGTGCTTCTACGACTAGCGAATTGCTAGATACGCAGTATTTT. It encodes CSASTTSELLDTQYF.

The chain joins TRBV19 to TRBJ1-5; TRBD1 might be the D (5 bases). This CDR3 region has 13 residues. Germline-derived CDR1 and CDR2 are LNHDA and SQIVND (reference sequence). Trimming left V 8 bases short and J 6 bases short, with 14 bases between. The CDR3 region is CASGVGGIQPQHF. The CDR3 DNA is TGTGCCAGTGGGGTTGGGGGAATTCAGCCCCAGCATTTT.

The sample holds a few counts of this clonotype. The chain has TRBV6-5 and TRBJ2-3, with D perhaps matching TRBD1 or TRBD2 (6 bases each). Germline lookup yields CDR1 MNHEY and CDR2 SVGAGI. V dropped 0 bases and J dropped 9 bases, with 19 bases sitting between them. CDR3 length equals 16 residues. The CDR3 nucleotides are TGTGCCAGCAGTTACTCGACACTCTCCGGGGGCGGAACGCAGTATTTT. This sequence encodes CASSYSTLSGGGTQYF.

This rearrangement joins TRBV12-3 or TRBV12-4 to TRBJ1-2; D call uncertain. Trimming took 5 bases from V and 5 from J, leaving 12 bases between them. The CDR3 loop spans 13 amino acids. CDR3 residues: CASSRQDLYGYTF. The CDR3 bases are TGTGCCAGCAGTCGCCAAGATTTATATGGCTACACCTTC.

This clonotype was seen more than once but under ten times. The chain joins TRBV6-1 to TRBJ1-5; tentatively, D is TRBD1 (6 bases). Looked up from germline, CDR1 is MNHNS and CDR2 is SASEGT. This CDR3 has 15 amino acids. V lost 6 bases, J lost 6 bases, and 18 bases lay in between. CDR3 sequence reads: CASRENREGGQPQHF. CDR3 nucleotides: TGTGCCAGCAGGGAGAACAGGGAGGGAGGTCAGCCCCAGCATTTT.

This chain links TRBV6-5 with TRBJ1-2, with no clear D. V shed 4 bases and J shed 0 bases, with 9 bases lying between them. Germline V gene sequence: CDR1 MNHEY, CDR2 SVGAGI. This CDR3 has 14 residues. The DNA of the CDR3 is TGTGCCAGCAGTTCTCAGAAGACTAACTATGGCTACACCTTC. Translating it yields CASSSQKTNYGYTF.

This clonotype was counted only a few times. The chain combines TRBV2 with TRBJ2-5; 15 nucleotides align to TRBD2. After removal of 5 bases from V and 1 base from J, the junction contained 5 bases not matched to a gene. This CDR3 spans 17 amino acids. Germline V gene data show CDR1 as SNHLY and CDR2 as FYNNEI. CDR3 sequence (DNA): TGTGCCAGCAGTAAAGGGACTAGCGGGAGGTCCCAAGAGACCCAGTACTTC. Translated: CASSKGTSGRSQETQYF.

By share of the sample, this clonotype is large. The chain joins TRBV15 to TRBJ1-5, with 9 bases fitting TRBD1. The V gene's germline CDR1 is LNHNV and CDR2 YYDKDF (reference sequence). V lost 1 base to trimming and J lost 9 bases; unmatched junction nucleotides: 10. There are 16 residues in the CDR3. DNA for the CDR3: TGTGCCACCAGCAGAGGGCACGGACAGGGGTATCTGCCCCAGCATTTT. Translated, it gives CATSRGHGQGYLPQHF.